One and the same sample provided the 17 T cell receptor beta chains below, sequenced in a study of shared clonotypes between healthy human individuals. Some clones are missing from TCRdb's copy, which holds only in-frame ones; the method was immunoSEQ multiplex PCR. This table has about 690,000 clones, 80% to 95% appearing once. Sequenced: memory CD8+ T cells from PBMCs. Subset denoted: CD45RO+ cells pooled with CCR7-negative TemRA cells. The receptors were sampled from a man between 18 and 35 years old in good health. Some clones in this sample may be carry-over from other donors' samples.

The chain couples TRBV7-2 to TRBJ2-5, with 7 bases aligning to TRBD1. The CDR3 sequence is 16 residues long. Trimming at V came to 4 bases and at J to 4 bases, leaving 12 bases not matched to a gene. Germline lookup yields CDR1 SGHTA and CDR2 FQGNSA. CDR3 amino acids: CASSSTGVSVGETQYF. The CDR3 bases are TGTGCCAGCAGCTCAACAGGGGTCAGCGTAGGAGAGACCCAGTACTTC. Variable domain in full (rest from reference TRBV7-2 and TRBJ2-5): GAGVSQSPSNKVTEKGKDVELRCDPISGHTALYWYRQSLGQGLEFLIYFQGNSAPDKSGLPSDRFSAERTGGSVSTLTIQRTQQEDSAVYLCASSSTGVSVGETQYFGPGTRLLVL.

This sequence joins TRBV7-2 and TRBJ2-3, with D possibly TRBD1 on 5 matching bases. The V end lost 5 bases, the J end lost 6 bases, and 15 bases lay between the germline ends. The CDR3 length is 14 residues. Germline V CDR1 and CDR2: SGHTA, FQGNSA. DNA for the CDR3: TGTGCCAGCAGCCGTCGGGCTACAGGCGATACGCAGTATTTT. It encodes CASSRRATGDTQYF.

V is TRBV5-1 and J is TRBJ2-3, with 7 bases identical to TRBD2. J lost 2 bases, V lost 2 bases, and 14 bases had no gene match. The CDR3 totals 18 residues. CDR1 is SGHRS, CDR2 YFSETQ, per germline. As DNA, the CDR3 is TGCGCCAGCAGCTTACCCCCCGGGAGGAACCATCTCACAGATACGCAGTATTTT. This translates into CASSLPPGRNHLTDTQYF. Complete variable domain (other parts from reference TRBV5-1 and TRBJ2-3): KAGVTQTPRYLIKTRGQQVTLSCSPISGHRSVSWYQQTPGQGLQFLFEYFSETQRNKGNFPGRFSGRQFSNSRSEMNVSTLELGDSALYLCASSLPPGRNHLTDTQYFGPGTRLTVL.

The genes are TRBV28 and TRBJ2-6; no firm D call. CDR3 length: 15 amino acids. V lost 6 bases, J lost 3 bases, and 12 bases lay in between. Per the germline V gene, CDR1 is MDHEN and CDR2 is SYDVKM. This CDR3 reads CASRLQSIGANVLTF. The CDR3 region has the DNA TGTGCCAGCAGATTACAGTCTATTGGGGCCAACGTCCTGACTTTC. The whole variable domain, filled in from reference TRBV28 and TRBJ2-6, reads DVKVTQSSRYLVKRTGEKVFLECVQDMDHENMFWYRQDPGLGLRLIYFSYDVKMKEKGDIPEGYSVSREKKERFSLILESASTNQTSMYLCASRLQSIGANVLTFGAGSRLTVL.

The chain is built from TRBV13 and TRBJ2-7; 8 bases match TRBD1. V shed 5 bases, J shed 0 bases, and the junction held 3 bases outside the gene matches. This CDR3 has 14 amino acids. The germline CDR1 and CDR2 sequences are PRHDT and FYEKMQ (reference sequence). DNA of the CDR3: TGTGCCAGCAGCCCTACAGGGGGCTCCTACGAGCAGTACTTC. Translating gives CASSPTGGSYEQYF. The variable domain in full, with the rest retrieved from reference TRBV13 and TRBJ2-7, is AAGVIQSPRHLIKEKRETATLKCYPIPRHDTVYWYQQGPGQDPQFLISFYEKMQSDKGSIPDRFSAQQFSDYHSELNMSSLELGDSALYFCASSPTGGSYEQYFGPGTRLTVT.

Here the CDR3 DNA reads TGTGCCAGCAGCCCCTTCGGGGGGGGTTATAATGAGCAGTTCTTC. Amino acids: CASSPFGGGYNEQFF. The J gene is TRBJ2-1, the V gene TRBV7-3; 8 positions match TRBD2. V was clipped by 5 bases and J by 7 bases; unmatched bases: 10. CDR3 length equals 15 residues. Germline lookup yields CDR1 SGHTA and CDR2 FQGTGA. Together with reference TRBV7-3 and TRBJ2-1, the CDR3 gives the full variable domain: GAGVSQTPSNKVTEKGKYVELRCDPISGHTALYWYRQSLGQGPEFLIYFQGTGAADDSGLPNDRFFAVRPEGSVSTLKIQRTERGDSAVYLCASSPFGGGYNEQFFGPGTRLTVL.

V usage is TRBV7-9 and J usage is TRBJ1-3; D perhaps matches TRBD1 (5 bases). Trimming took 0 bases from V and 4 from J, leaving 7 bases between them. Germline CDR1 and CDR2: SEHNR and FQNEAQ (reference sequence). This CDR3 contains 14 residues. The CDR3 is CASSLAGEGNTIYF. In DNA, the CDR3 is TGTGCCAGCAGCTTAGCGGGGGAAGGAAACACCATATATTTT.

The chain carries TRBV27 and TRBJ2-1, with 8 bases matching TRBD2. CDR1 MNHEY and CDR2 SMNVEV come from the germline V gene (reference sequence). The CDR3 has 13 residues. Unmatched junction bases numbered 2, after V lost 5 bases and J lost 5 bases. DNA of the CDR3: TGTGCCAGCAGTCGGACTAGCCACAATGAGCAGTTCTTC. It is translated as CASSRTSHNEQFF.

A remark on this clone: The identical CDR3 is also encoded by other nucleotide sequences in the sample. The CDR3 protein is CASSLNGGSYEQYF. For the CDR3, the DNA is TGCGCCAGCAGCTTGAACGGGGGCAGCTACGAGCAGTACTTC. The V gene is TRBV5-1, the J gene TRBJ2-7; either TRBD1 or TRBD2 may fit D (6 bases each). Per germline, CDR1 SGHRS and CDR2 YFSETQ. Trimming removed 1 base at V and 3 bases at J, with 11 bases between. CDR3 length: 14 residues.

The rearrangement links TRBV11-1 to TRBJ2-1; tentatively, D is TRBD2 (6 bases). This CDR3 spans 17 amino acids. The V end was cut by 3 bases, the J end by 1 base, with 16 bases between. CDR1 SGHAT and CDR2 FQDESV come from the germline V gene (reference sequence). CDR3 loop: CASSFVPSDESYNEQFF. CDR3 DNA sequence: TGTGCCAGCAGCTTCGTTCCTAGCGATGAATCCTACAATGAGCAGTTCTTC.

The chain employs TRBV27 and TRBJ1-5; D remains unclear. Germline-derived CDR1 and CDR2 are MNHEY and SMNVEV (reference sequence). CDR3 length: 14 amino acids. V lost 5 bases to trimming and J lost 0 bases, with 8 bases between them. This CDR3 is CASSGDASNQPQHF. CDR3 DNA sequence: TGTGCCAGCAGTGGAGACGCTAGCAATCAGCCCCAGCATTTT.

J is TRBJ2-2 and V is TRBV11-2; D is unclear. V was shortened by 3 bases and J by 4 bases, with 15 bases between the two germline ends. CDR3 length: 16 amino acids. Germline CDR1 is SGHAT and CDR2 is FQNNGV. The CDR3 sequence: CASSFSRLAVTGELFF. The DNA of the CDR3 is TGTGCCAGCAGCTTTAGTCGGTTGGCGGTCACCGGGGAGCTGTTTTTT.

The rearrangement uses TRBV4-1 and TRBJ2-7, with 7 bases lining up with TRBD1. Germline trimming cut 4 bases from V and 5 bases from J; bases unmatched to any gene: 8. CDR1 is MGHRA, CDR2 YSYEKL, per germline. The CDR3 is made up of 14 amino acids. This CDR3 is CASSPRQGMNEQYF. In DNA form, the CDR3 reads TGCGCCAGCAGCCCCCGACAGGGAATGAACGAGCAGTACTTC.

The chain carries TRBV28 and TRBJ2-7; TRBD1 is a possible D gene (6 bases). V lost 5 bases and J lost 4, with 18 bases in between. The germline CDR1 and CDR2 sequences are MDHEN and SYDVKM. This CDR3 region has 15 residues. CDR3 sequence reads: CASSTPHTGYYEQYF. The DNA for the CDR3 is TGTGCCAGCAGTACACCGCATACAGGGTATTACGAGCAGTACTTC. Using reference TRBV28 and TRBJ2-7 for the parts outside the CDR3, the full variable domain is DVKVTQSSRYLVKRTGEKVFLECVQDMDHENMFWYRQDPGLGLRLIYFSYDVKMKEKGDIPEGYSVSREKKERFSLILESASTNQTSMYLCASSTPHTGYYEQYFGPGTRLTVT.

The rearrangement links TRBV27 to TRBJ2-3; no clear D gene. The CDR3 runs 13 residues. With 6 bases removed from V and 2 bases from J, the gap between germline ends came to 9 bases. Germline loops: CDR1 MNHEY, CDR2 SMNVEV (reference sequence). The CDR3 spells CASSLGITDTQYF. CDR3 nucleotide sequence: TGTGCCAGCAGCCTGGGGATCACAGATACGCAGTATTTT.

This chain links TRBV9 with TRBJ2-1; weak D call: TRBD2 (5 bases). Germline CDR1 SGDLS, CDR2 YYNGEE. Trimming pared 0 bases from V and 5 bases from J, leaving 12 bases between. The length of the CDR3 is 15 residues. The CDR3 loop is CASSVVSSPHNEQFF. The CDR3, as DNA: TGTGCCAGCAGCGTAGTGTCTAGCCCCCACAATGAGCAGTTCTTC.

CDR3 DNA: TGTGCCAGCAGTTTCGGCTTTACCTACGAGCAGTACTTC. Translation: CASSFGFTYEQYF. The chain recombines TRBV27 with TRBJ2-7; no clear D. This CDR3 comprises 13 residues. Germline CDR1 reads MNHEY; CDR2 reads SMNVEV (reference sequence). The V gene lost 3 bases and the J gene lost 2 bases, with 8 bases spanning the gap.